This TCR beta chain was identified in a study of cytomegalovirus exposure and HLA in healthy donors. Study observations and caveats: According to the study, roughly 160 TCR beta chains were cytomegalovirus-associated. In vitro checks showed that a few CMV-associated chains really do target CMV antigens. Generally TCR sequences proved uncommon, though certain public TCRs appeared in numerous donors.

Per germline, CDR1 SGHVS and CDR2 FNYEAQ. After removal of 5 bases from V and 7 bases from J, the junction contained 5 bases not matched to a gene. The CDR3 totals 15 residues. About this clone itself: Its antigen is undetermined.

The data were produced by immunoSEQ multiplex PCR, yet TCRdb's version contains in-frame clones alone and is incomplete. The data contain 90,000 to 100,000 clones, more than 75% of them singletons. The chain combines TRBV7-6 with TRBJ2-1; 13 nucleotides align to TRBD2. The sample taken for sequencing was PBMCs. This sequence originates from a young man in good health and CMV-seropositive. CDR3 region: CASSMTSGRPNEQFF. CDR3 nucleotides: TGTGCCAGCAGCATGACTAGCGGGAGGCCAAATGAGCAGTTCTTC.